In this sample, the clone carrying this TCR beta chain turned up many times. No antigen is known for it. Unmatched junction bases numbered 8, after V lost 5 bases and J lost 7 bases. The CDR3 is made up of 15 amino acids. In germline, CDR1 is LNHDA, CDR2 SQIVND (reference sequence). In the PCR, 60 Vbeta and 13 Jbeta primers were used. Profiled with immunoSEQ multiplex PCR; TCRdb holds only in-frame clones, not every one. The sample includes 150,000 to 200,000 clones, more than 65% of them seen just once. This sample stems from a study of cytomegalovirus exposure and HLA in healthy donors. General study findings and limits: There were some public TCRs occurring in many donors, but most TCR sequences were rare. A later analysis found TCR association rates differed by HLA locus, highest for DRB1 and lowest for HLA-C.

The rearrangement links TRBV19 to TRBJ1-4; 9 bases line up with TRBD1. Sequenced material: PBMCs. This receptor was obtained from a woman under 40 in good health and CMV-seropositive. CDR3 region: CASSLSGTGSEKLFF. The CDR3 nucleotides read TGTGCCAGTAGTCTCTCCGGGACAGGGAGTGAAAAACTGTTTTTT.